The sequence of this T cell receptor (beta chain) was determined in a study of memory CD4+ T cells and cytomegalovirus serostatus. Study at large: Donors were healthy Belgian adults, 10 or so CMV seropositive and about 24 seronegative.

The germline V gene encodes CDR1 SNHLY and CDR2 FYNNEI. The ends were cut back, 7 bases at V and 2 bases at J, with 14 bases in the middle. This CDR3 has 14 residues. In the original workflow: After removing out-of-frame reads, under 2.5 million distinct TCRbeta sequences remained. Only in-frame clones appear in the TCRdb table, and some are missing; sequencing was by immunoSEQ multiplex PCR. V and J calls and clone size are those listed in that table; D and trimming were worked out from the DNA. Counted here are roughly 50,000 clones, about 77% occurring once; the ten biggest clones make up 0.6% to 0.95%. Single viable CD3+CD4+CD8-CD45RO+ cells were sorted as the memory CD4+ T cells. Serum IgG to CMV pp150, pp28, p38 and p52 defined serostatus. The study's findings and limits: CD4+ memory repertoires contained about two fifths of the roughly 150 reported CMV TCRbeta sequences.

In regard to this clone: No antigen is known for it.

The chain has TRBV2 and TRBJ1-1, with no clear D. This TCR came from an adult in good health and CMV-seronegative. Material for sequencing was memory CD4+ T cells from blood. The CDR3 loop is CASTWAQKNTEAFF. CDR3 bases: TGTGCCAGCACCTGGGCTCAGAAAAACACTGAAGCTTTCTTT.